What follows is one TCR beta chain and its context. Its antigen is unknown. Libraries were made using 5' RACE. Preparation of each TCR library used approximately 3.5 ug of total RNA. For each sample, cDNA synthesis was carried out in eight separate reactions using SMARTScribe reverse transcriptase. During cDNA synthesis, template switching was used to introduce unique molecular identifiers that contained a 6-nucleotide sample barcode. Amplification of TCRalpha and TCRbeta cDNA involved two nested PCRs of 16 and 9 cycles, and each PCR was followed by bead purification. Before amplification, the cDNA was both treated with uracil DNA-glycosylase and purified with the QIAquick PCR purification kit. In the second PCR, Illumina TruSeq-compatible adapters and sample-specific barcodes were added. Library quality and concentration were checked on TapeStation and Qubit, and libraries were pooled at around 4.7 ng each. The pooled libraries were sequenced with 2 x 100 bp reads and custom sequencing primers on an Illumina HiSeq2500 single-index Rapid Run. The original methods were these. MiGEC version 1.2.6 was used for UMI-based consensus assembly, which corrected PCR and sequencing errors. MiXCR version 2.1.1 was used to carry out V(D)J alignment, clonotype assembly and CDR3 extraction. Gene usage, clonotype sharing and MAIT/NKT TCR abundance were normalised by analysing the top 1000, 10 000 and 20 000 clonotypes per sample. After downsampling to 27 000 UMIs, diversity was calculated as the inverse Simpson index using the vegan R package. Paired Mann-Whitney U tests were applied to discordant twin pairs, and Benjamini-Hochberg correction was used for multiple testing. Each CDR3 protein sequence appears as one entry after TCRdb reprocessed the reads, and no DNA is included. The V and J calls, along with clone size, are taken from TCRdb and not from the paper's own processing. This sample's listing comprises roughly 200,000 distinct CDR3 sequences. Clones ranked in the top ten supply 7.7% of the sample.

This sample was included in a study of monozygotic twins with inflammatory bowel disease (dated by TCRdb to between 2017 and 2020). With regard to the full study: The full study comprised 28 monozygotic twin pairs: nine German pairs (four IBD-concordant, five IBD-discordant) and 19 IBD-discordant Danish pairs. Each individual had, on average, about 151 000 unique TCRalpha sequences and 181 000 unique TCRbeta sequences available for analysis. Disease-associated traits were sought mainly through comparisons between IBD patients and their genetically identical healthy co-twins within discordant pairs.

The germline V gene specifies SGHRS as CDR1 and YFSETQ as CDR2. There are 13 amino acids in the CDR3, from cysteine to phenylalanine inclusive. The DNA is not on file. Results the study describes overall, beyond this receptor: Because patients received different immunosuppressive treatments, the repertoires may have picked up extra background noise and variability between individuals. Measured by the inverse Simpson index, TCRbeta repertoire diversity was lower in IBD patients than in their healthy co-twins. IBD patients shared fewer clonotypes with other individuals than healthy twins did, most markedly in patients showing signs of disease activity. The analysis was unable to tell apart different T cell subtypes. Repertoire similarity did not differ between concordant and discordant twins, which could be due to limited statistical power. The results gave no support for a single strong signal or clonotype linked to IBD.

From each donor, a roughly 2.7 ml peripheral blood sample was collected into PAXgene tubes and stored at -80 degrees C. Without T cell sorting, total RNA was isolated from whole blood using the PAXgene blood miRNA kit on an automated QIAcube. Peripheral blood from monozygotic twin pairs who were concordant or discordant for inflammatory bowel disease underwent deep TCRalpha and TCRbeta repertoire profiling using unique molecular barcoding. Smoking habits were recorded for all twin pairs, and each individual was classified as a current, former or never smoker. Sequencing was performed on blood. The receptor was isolated from a human donor with ulcerative colitis or Crohn's disease, or a healthy co-twin of an affected twin (not recorded which). Recombination connected TRBV5-1 to TRBJ1-5. The CDR3 reads as follows: CASSLGSGQPQHF.